This passage covers 26 T cell receptor beta chains from one sample sequenced in a study of OX40 agonist ivuxolimab in advanced cancers. This table comes from immunoSEQ multiplex PCR, and its TCRdb copy is limited to in-frame clones, with some not included. The data show 50,000 to 65,000 clones, approximately 88% seen once. Here the sequenced sample was CD4+ or CD8+ T cells sorted from blood, taken in a trial of the OX40 agonist ivuxolimab. The receptor set was obtained from an adult with an advanced solid tumor such as melanoma, head and neck, liver or kidney cancer.

The chain uses TRBV27 and TRBJ1-4; D possibly corresponds to TRBD1 (5 bases). The CDR3 length is 16 residues. Per the germline V gene, CDR1 is MNHEY and CDR2 is SMNVEV (reference sequence). Trimming stripped 3 bases from V and 1 base from J, with 12 bases between. CDR3 sequence (DNA): TGTGCCAGCAGTTTCTGGGACGGAGAAACTAATGAAAAACTGTTTTTT. This translates into CASSFWDGETNEKLFF.

CDR3 DNA sequence: TGTGCCAGCAGTGAAGCGCTTCTACAGACGGGGGAGTACGAGCAGTACTTC. This gives the protein CASSEALLQTGEYEQYF. The chain has TRBV6-1 and TRBJ2-7; D is possibly TRBD2 (6 bases). CDR3 length: 17 amino acids. Germline V CDR1 and CDR2: MNHNS, SASEGT. The V end was cut by 0 bases, the J end by 4 bases, with 19 bases between.

The chain carries TRBV19 and TRBJ2-1; 11 bases align to TRBD2. Per the germline V gene, CDR1 is LNHDA and CDR2 is SQIVND (reference sequence). CDR3 length: 18 residues. Unmatched junction bases numbered 11, after V lost 6 bases and J lost 1 base. CDR3 residues: CASSPRTSGRRSYNEQFF. CDR3 DNA: TGTGCCAGTAGCCCCCGGACTAGCGGGCGAAGATCCTACAATGAGCAGTTCTTC.

The chain has TRBV5-4 and TRBJ1-2; D ambiguous. The V gene's germline CDR1 is SGHNT and CDR2 YYREEE (reference sequence). The V gene lost 4 bases and the J gene lost 8 bases, with 15 bases spanning the gap. This CDR3 has 13 residues. The chain's CDR3 is CASSQTQSVGYTF. CDR3 DNA: TGTGCCAGCAGCCAAACCCAGTCCGTCGGCTACACCTTC. Combining the CDR3 with reference TRBV5-4 and TRBJ1-2 gives the whole variable domain ETGVTQSPTHLIKTRGQQVTLRCSSQSGHNTVSWYQQALGQGPQFIFQYYREEENGRGNFPPRFSGLQFPNYSSELNVNALELDDSALYLCASSQTQSVGYTFGSGTRLTVV.

V usage is TRBV6-4 and J usage is TRBJ1-2; D gene unclear. V was shortened by 0 bases and J by 8 bases, with 16 bases between the two germline ends. CDR3 size: 15 residues. Germline-derived CDR1 and CDR2 are MRHNA and SNTAGT. In DNA, the CDR3 is TGTGCCAGCAGTGACTCGACGAACAACTACGGGGGCTACACCTTC. This codes for CASSDSTNNYGGYTF.

V and J are TRBV18 and TRBJ2-7, with D tentatively TRBD2 (6 bases). The germline CDR1 and CDR2 sequences are KGHSH and LQKENI. This CDR3 is 14 amino acids long. The V end lost 4 bases, the J end lost 7 bases, and 17 bases lay between the germline ends. Here the CDR3 reads CASSRSAGPVEQYF. Written as DNA, the CDR3 is TGTGCCAGCTCACGTTCCGCGGGACCTGTTGAGCAGTACTTC.

The chain links TRBV30 to TRBJ2-3, with D uncertain. This CDR3 is built from 12 residues. Germline values: CDR1 GTSNPN, CDR2 SVGIG (reference sequence). The V end lost 2 bases, the J end lost 3 bases, and 6 bases lay between the germline ends. The CDR3 nucleotides read TGTGCCTGGAGTAGGTCTACAGATACGCAGTATTTT. Encoded protein: CAWSRSTDTQYF.

The chain recombines TRBV10-3 with TRBJ2-7; TRBD2 matches at 9 bases. The CDR3 covers 16 residues. The germline V gene has CDR1 ENHRY and CDR2 SYGVKD. Unmatched junction bases numbered 11, after V lost 2 bases and J lost 6 bases. The CDR3, as DNA: TGTGCCATCAGTGAGGGGGGGCCAGCGGGAGGATTCGAGCAGTACTTC. This translates into CAISEGGPAGGFEQYF.

CDR3 in amino acids: CASSHGTSGVHNEQFF. As DNA, the CDR3 is TGTGCCAGCAGTCATGGGACTAGCGGGGTCCACAATGAGCAGTTCTTC. The rearrangement uses TRBV7-9 and TRBJ2-1; 13 bases are shared with TRBD2. J gave up 5 bases and V 6 bases, and 7 bases lay outside the gene matches. The germline CDR1 and CDR2 sequences are SEHNR and FQNEAQ (reference sequence). The CDR3 length is 16 residues.

This chain uses TRBV19 with TRBJ2-3; weak D call: TRBD1 (5 bases). This CDR3 has 16 amino acids. V lost 6 bases, J lost 3 bases, and 19 bases lay in between. The germline CDR1 and CDR2 sequences are LNHDA and SQIVND (reference sequence). CDR3 DNA sequence: TGTGCCAGTAGCTCCTGGACATCCAAAGGGACAGATACGCAGTATTTT. Its protein product is CASSSWTSKGTDTQYF.

The chain employs TRBV7-2 and TRBJ1-1, with D tentatively TRBD1 (5 bases). Germline V CDR1 and CDR2: SGHTA, FQGNSA. Trimming removed 8 bases at V and 1 base at J, with 5 bases between. The CDR3 is made up of 11 amino acids. CDR3 DNA sequence: TGTGCCAGCGACAGGAACACTGAAGCTTTCTTT. Protein sequence: CASDRNTEAFF.

The chain has TRBV11-3 and TRBJ2-3; maybe TRBD2 (5 bases). Per the germline V gene, CDR1 is SGHNT and CDR2 is YENEEA. The CDR3 runs 14 residues. V was shortened by 1 base and J by 2 bases, with 7 bases between the two germline ends. Written as DNA, the CDR3 is TGTGCCAGCAGCTTAGGGAGGTTCACAGATACGCAGTATTTT. Amino acid sequence: CASSLGRFTDTQYF.

This clone was observed a handful of times. The gene calls are TRBV10-1 and TRBJ1-5; 8 nucleotides agree with TRBD1. V shed 2 bases and J 6 bases; nucleotides not matched to a gene: 3. CDR1 is WNHNN, CDR2 SYGVQD, per germline (reference sequence). The CDR3 runs 14 residues. Here the CDR3 DNA reads TGCGCCAGCAGTGAGGGCAGGGGGCGTCAGCCCCAGCATTTT. It yields the protein CASSEGRGRQPQHF.

The chain carries TRBV7-8 and TRBJ1-2; tentatively, D is TRBD1 (5 bases). This CDR3 has 14 amino acids. The germline V gene has CDR1 SGHVS and CDR2 FQNEAQ. Deletions cut 1 base from V and 6 bases from J, with 12 bases between. The DNA of the CDR3 is TGTGCCAGCAGCTTAGTGGGGAGAGGGGATGGCTACACCTTC. As protein: CASSLVGRGDGYTF. The whole variable domain, remainder taken from reference TRBV7-8 and TRBJ1-2, is GAGVSQSPRYKVAKRGQDVALRCDPISGHVSLFWYQQALGQGPEFLTYFQNEAQLDKSGLPSDRFFAERPEGSVSTLKIQRTQQEDSAVYLCASSLVGRGDGYTFGSGTRLTVV.

The chain combines TRBV15 with TRBJ2-2; maybe TRBD2 (5 bases). The CDR3 totals 16 residues. V lost 0 bases to trimming and J lost 0 bases, with 8 bases between them. CDR1 is LNHNV, CDR2 YYDKDF, per germline (reference sequence). CDR3 coding DNA: TGTGCCACCAGCAGAGAGGTAGCGTCGAACACCGGGGAGCTGTTTTTT. Translated, it gives CATSREVASNTGELFF.

CDR3 nucleotide sequence: TGTGCCAGCAGTTTGAGCTTGGGACAGGCCTACGAGCAGTACTTC. This translates into CASSLSLGQAYEQYF. J is TRBJ2-7 and V is TRBV28; 8 positions match TRBD1. The CDR3 is 15 amino acids. The germline V gene encodes CDR1 MDHEN and CDR2 SYDVKM. J was trimmed by 2 bases and V by 3 bases; bases with no gene match: 6.

The chain employs TRBV7-6 and TRBJ2-7; 9 bases match TRBD1. Per germline, CDR1 SGHVS and CDR2 FNYEAQ. Unmatched junction bases numbered 11, after V lost 5 bases and J lost 6 bases. The CDR3 is 15 residues long. CDR3 DNA: TGTGCCAGCAGCGAATATACGGGACAGGGTGGCGAGCAGTACTTC. Its translation: CASSEYTGQGGEQYF.

This clone was observed a single time. The chain recombines TRBV5-1 with TRBJ2-1, with TRBD2 identical over 9 bases. V lost 4 bases to trimming and J lost 2 bases; unmatched junction nucleotides: 4. This CDR3 has 15 residues. Germline values: CDR1 SGHRS, CDR2 YFSETQ. CDR3 region: CASSPTSGTYNEQFF. Here the CDR3 DNA reads TGCGCCAGCAGCCCGACTAGCGGTACCTACAATGAGCAGTTCTTC.

The J gene is TRBJ2-7, the V gene TRBV6-5; D remains ambiguous. The CDR3 sequence is 12 residues long. Germline V CDR1 and CDR2: MNHEY, SVGAGI. Trimming stripped 4 bases from V and 4 bases from J, with 8 bases between. Written as DNA, the CDR3 is TGTGCCAGCAGTTCGACCCAATACGAGCAGTACTTC. Its translation: CASSSTQYEQYF.

The sample holds a few counts of this clone. The V call is TRBV18, the J call TRBJ2-7, with a weak D call TRBD1 (6 bases). CDR3 length: 16 amino acids. Germline-derived CDR1 and CDR2 are KGHSH and LQKENI. The germline V and J ends were trimmed by 1 base and 0 bases, with 13 bases remaining between them. CDR3 sequence reads: CASSPLVDRSSYEQYF. Here the CDR3 DNA reads TGTGCCAGCTCACCACTTGTGGACAGAAGCTCCTACGAGCAGTACTTC.

The chain carries TRBV27 and TRBJ2-7; no clear D. Germline V gene data show CDR1 as MNHEY and CDR2 as SMNVEV (reference sequence). V was cut by 5 bases and J by 0 bases, with 8 bases left in between. The CDR3 runs 13 residues. The chain's CDR3 is CASSLRISYEQYF. In DNA, the CDR3 is TGTGCCAGCAGTCTCCGGATCTCCTACGAGCAGTACTTC.

The chain joins TRBV7-2 to TRBJ2-7, with 7 bases identical to TRBD1. The CDR3 contains 17 residues. Germline V lookup: CDR1 SGHTA, CDR2 FQGNSA. The ends lost 2 bases at V and 1 base at J; junction bases unmatched: 11. The DNA of the CDR3 is TGTGCCAGCAGCTTAAGGGGCTGGGACAGTTCATCCTACGAGCAGTACTTC. This translates into CASSLRGWDSSSYEQYF.

The V gene is TRBV9, the J gene TRBJ2-3; 13 nucleotides align to TRBD2. Germline CDR1 SGDLS, CDR2 YYNGEE. This CDR3 has 17 amino acids. Germline trimming cut 4 bases from V and 1 base from J; bases unmatched to any gene: 6. The CDR3 DNA reads as TGTGCCAGCAGCACCCGACTAGCGGGAGGTGGCACAGATACGCAGTATTTT. It yields the protein CASSTRLAGGGTDTQYF.

The gene calls are TRBV5-3 and TRBJ2-2; 7 nucleotides match TRBD1. TRBV5-3 is an ORF, and what it does is uncertain. With 3 bases clipped from V and 6 bases from J, the junction kept 17 bases outside the gene matches. The CDR3 loop spans 18 amino acids. The CDR3 DNA reads TGTGCCAGAAGCTCCAACGTTAACGGACAGGTACAATCCGGGGAGCTGTTTTTT. It yields the protein CARSSNVNGQVQSGELFF.

This clone has only a few counts. The V gene is TRBV14, the J gene TRBJ1-2, with 7 bases fitting TRBD1. The germline V gene has CDR1 SGHDN and CDR2 FVKESK. Germline trimming cut 1 base from V and 5 bases from J; bases unmatched to any gene: 10. This CDR3 comprises 16 residues. Here the CDR3 reads CASSQVSRDSRYGYTF. CDR3 in DNA: TGTGCCAGCAGCCAAGTAAGCAGGGACAGCCGATATGGCTACACCTTC.

The rearrangement joins TRBV25-1 to TRBJ2-1, with TRBD2 identical over 10 bases. V was clipped by 6 bases and J by 1 base; unmatched bases: 3. Germline V gene data show CDR1 as MGHDK and CDR2 as SYGVNS. The CDR3 runs 15 residues. CDR3 DNA sequence: TGTGCCAGCAGCCCTAGCGGGGGATCCTACAATGAGCAGTTCTTC. Its protein product is CASSPSGGSYNEQFF.